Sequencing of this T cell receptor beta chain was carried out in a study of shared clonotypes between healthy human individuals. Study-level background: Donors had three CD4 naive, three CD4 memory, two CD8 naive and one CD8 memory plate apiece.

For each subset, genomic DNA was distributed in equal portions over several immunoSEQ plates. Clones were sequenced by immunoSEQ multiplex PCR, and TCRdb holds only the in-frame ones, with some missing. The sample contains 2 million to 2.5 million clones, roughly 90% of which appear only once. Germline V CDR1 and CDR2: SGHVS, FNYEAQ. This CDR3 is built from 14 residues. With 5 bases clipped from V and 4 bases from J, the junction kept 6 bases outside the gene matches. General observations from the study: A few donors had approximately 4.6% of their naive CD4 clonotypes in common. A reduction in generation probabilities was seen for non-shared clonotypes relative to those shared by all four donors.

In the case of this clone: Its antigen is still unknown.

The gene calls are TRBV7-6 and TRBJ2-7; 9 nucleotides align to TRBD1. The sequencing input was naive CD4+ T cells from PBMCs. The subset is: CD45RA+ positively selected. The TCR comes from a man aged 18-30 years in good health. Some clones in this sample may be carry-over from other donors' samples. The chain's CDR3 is CASSGYRGHYEQYF. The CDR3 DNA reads TGTGCCAGCAGCGGATACAGGGGGCATTACGAGCAGTACTTC.